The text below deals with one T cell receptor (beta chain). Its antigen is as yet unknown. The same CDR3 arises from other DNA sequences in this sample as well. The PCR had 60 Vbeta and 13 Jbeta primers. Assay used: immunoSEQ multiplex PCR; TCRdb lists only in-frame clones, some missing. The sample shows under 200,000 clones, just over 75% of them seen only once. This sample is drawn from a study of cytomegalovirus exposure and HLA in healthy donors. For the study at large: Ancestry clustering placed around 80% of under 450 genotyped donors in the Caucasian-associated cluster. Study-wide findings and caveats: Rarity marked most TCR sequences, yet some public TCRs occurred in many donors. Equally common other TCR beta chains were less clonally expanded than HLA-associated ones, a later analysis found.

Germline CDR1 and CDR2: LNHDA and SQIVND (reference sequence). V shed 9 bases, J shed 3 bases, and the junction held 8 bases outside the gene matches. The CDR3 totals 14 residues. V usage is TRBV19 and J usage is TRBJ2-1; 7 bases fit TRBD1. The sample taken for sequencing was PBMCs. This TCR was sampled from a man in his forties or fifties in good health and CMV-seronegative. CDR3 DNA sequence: TGTGCCAGCAGTGACAGGGCTCACTACAATGAGCAGTTCTTC. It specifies CASSDRAHYNEQFF.